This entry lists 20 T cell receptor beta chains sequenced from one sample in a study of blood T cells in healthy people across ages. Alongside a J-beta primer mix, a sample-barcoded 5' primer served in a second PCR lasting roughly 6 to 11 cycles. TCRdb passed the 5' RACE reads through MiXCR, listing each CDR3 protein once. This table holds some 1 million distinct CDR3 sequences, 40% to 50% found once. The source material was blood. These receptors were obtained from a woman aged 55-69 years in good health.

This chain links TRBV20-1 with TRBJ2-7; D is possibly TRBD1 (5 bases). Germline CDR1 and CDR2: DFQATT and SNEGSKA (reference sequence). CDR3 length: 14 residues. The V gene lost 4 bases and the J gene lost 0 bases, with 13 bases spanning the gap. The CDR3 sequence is CSAKGQGSSYEQYF. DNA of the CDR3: TGCAGTGCTAAGGGGCAGGGAAGCTCCTACGAGCAGTACTTC.

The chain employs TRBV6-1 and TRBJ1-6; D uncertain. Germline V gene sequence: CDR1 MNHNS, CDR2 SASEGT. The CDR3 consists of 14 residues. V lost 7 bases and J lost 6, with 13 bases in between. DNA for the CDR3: TGTGCCAGCACCGAGAGGGCCCTTAATTCACCCCTCCACTTT. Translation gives CASTERALNSPLHF.

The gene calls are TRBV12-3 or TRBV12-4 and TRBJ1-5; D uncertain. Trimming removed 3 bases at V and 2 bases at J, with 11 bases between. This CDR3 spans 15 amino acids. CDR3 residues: CASSFGPLGNQPQHF. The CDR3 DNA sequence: TGTGCCAGCAGTTTCGGGCCCCTCGGCAATCAGCCCCAGCATTTT.

CDR3 DNA sequence: TGTGCCAGCAGGACAAGACAGGGTACCGGGGAGCTGTTTTTT. Protein: CASRTRQGTGELFF. The chain has TRBV6-2 or TRBV6-3 and TRBJ2-2; TRBD1 matches at 7 bases. This CDR3 region has 14 residues. The V gene's germline CDR1 is MNHEY and CDR2 SVGEGT. V gave up 6 bases and J gave up 5 bases; unmatched junction bases: 6.

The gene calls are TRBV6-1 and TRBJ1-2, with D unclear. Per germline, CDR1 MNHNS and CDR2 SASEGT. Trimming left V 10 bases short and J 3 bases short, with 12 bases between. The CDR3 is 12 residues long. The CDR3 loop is CAIQDMYYGYTF. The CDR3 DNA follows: TGTGCCATCCAGGATATGTACTATGGCTACACCTTC.

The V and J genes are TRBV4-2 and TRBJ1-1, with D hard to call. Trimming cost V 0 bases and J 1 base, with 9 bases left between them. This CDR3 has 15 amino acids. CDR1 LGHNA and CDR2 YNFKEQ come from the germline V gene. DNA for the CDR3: TGTGCCAGCAGCCAAGAAAGCAACAGGAACACTGAAGCTTTCTTT. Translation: CASSQESNRNTEAFF.

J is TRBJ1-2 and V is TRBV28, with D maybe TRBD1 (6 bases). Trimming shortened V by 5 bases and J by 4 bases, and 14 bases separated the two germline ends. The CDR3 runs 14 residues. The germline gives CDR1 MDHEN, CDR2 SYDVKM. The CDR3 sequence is CASSLGGTLYGYTF. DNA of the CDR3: TGTGCCAGCAGTCTAGGCGGGACACTCTATGGCTACACCTTC.

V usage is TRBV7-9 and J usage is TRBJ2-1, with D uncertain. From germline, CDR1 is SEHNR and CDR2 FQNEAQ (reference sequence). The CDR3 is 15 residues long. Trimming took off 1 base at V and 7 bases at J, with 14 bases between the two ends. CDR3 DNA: TGTGCCAGCAGCTTAGGGGCCCCGACGGCTAATGAGCAGTTCTTC. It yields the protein CASSLGAPTANEQFF.

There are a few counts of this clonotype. The CDR3 loop reads CASSIGRTDTQYF. The CDR3 DNA reads TGTGCCAGCAGCATAGGCCGGACAGATACGCAGTATTTT. The chain combines TRBV12-3 or TRBV12-4 with TRBJ2-3; D not resolved. Trimming removed 6 bases at V and 3 bases at J, with 10 bases between. This CDR3 is built from 13 residues.

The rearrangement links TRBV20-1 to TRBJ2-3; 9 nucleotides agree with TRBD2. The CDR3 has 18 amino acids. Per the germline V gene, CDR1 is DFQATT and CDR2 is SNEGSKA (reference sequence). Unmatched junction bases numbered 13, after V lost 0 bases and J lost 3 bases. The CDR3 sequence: CSARDSGAGTSWTDTQYF. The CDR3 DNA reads TGCAGTGCTAGAGATAGCGGGGCCGGGACTAGCTGGACAGATACGCAGTATTTT.

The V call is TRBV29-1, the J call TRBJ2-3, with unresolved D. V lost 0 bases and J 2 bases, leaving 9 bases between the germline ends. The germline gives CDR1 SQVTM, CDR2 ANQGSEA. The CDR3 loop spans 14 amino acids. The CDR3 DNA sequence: TGCAGCGTTGAAGAGGGCACCCCCACAGATACGCAGTATTTT. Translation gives CSVEEGTPTDTQYF.

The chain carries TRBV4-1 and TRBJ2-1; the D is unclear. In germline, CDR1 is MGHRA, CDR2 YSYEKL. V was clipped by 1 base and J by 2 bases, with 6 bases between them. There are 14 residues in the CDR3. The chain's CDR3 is CASSQGVTYNEQFF. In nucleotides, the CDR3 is TGCGCCAGCAGCCAAGGGGTAACCTACAATGAGCAGTTCTTC.

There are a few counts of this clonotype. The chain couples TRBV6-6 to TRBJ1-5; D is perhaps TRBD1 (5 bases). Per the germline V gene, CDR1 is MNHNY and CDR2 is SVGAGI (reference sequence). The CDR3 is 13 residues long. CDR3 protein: CAGGEWGNQPQHF. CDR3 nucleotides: TGTGCTGGGGGGGAATGGGGCAATCAGCCCCAGCATTTT.

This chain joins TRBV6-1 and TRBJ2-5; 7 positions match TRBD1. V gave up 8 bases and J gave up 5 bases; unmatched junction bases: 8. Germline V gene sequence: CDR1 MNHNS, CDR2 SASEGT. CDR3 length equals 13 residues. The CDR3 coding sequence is TGTGCCAGCCAAGGGGGCGGGTTGGAGACCCAGTACTTC. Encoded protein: CASQGGGLETQYF.

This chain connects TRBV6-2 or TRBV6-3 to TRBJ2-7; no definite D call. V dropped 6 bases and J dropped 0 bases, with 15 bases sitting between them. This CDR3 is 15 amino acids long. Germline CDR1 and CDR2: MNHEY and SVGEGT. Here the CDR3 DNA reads TGTGCCAGCAGCCTACTCGGGCCTCTCTCCTACGAGCAGTACTTC. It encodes CASSLLGPLSYEQYF.

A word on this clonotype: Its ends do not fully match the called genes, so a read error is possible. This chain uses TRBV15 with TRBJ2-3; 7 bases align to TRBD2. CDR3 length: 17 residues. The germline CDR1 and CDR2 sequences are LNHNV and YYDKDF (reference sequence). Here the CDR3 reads CTTSRDWAGVAPDTQYF. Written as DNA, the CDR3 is TGTACCACCAGCAGAGATTGGGCGGGGGTAGCTCCAGATACGCAGTATTTT.

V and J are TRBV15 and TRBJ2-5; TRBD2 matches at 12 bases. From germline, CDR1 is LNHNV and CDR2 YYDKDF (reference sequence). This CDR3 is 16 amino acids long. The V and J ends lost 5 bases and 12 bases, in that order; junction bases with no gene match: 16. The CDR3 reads CATSAGTSGSHLGEYF. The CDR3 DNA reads TGTGCCACCAGCGCCGGGACTAGCGGGTCACACCTTGGGGAGTACTTC.

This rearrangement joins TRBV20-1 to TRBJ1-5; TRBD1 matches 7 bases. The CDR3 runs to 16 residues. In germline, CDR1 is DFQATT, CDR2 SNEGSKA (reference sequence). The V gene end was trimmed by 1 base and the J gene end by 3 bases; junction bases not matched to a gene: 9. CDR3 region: CSARVPGTAYNQPQHF. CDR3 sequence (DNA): TGCAGTGCTAGAGTTCCCGGGACAGCTTACAATCAGCCCCAGCATTTT.

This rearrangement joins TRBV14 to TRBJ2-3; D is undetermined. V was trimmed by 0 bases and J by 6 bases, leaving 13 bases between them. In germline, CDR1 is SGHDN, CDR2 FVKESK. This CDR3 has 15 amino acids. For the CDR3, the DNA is TGTGCCAGCAGCCAAGATCTCTCGGCACGGGATACGCAGTATTTT. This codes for CASSQDLSARDTQYF.

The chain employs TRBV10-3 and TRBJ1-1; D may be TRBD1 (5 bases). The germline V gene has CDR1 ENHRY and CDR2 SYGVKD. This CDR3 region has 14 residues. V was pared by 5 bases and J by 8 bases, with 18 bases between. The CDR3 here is CAISSGTPSSEAFF. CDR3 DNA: TGTGCCATCAGTTCAGGGACCCCGTCTTCAGAAGCTTTCTTT.